This T cell receptor (beta chain) was sequenced in a study of beta chain features in type 1 diabetes. General study points: The naive, central memory and Treg TCRB repertoires of patients appeared to be more similar to one another than those of healthy donors. There were fewer insertions and more deletions at the VDJ junctions of type 1 diabetes patients. For TCRB rearrangement, an influence of HLA type remained unresolved here. Significant though moderate, a shortening of TCRB CDR3s appeared in all four CD4+ subsets of Type 1 diabetes patients.

Only a few counts were recorded for this clone. Its specificity is not known. Based on CD45RO/CCR7/CD25/CD127/CD95/CD27, CD4+ regulatory, stem cell-like memory, naive and central memory cells were sorted. V shed 4 bases and J shed 4 bases, with 28 bases lying between them. The CDR3 loop spans 19 amino acids. CDR1 and CDR2 from the germline V gene are SGHDN and FVKESK. Of the isolated RNA, all was reverse transcribed, and so the sequenced material was expressed TCRB transcripts. Here immunoSEQ multiplex PCR was the method, and the copy in TCRdb shows in-frame clones only, minus some. The data show around 250,000 clones, about 13% seen once.

The clonotype comes from a man under 40 with type 1 diabetes. This sequence joins TRBV14 and TRBJ1-2; D remains unclear. The sequencing sample was made of naive CD4+ T cells from blood. CDR3 sequence: CASSPHLGIHLRRGYGYTF. As DNA, the CDR3 is TGTGCCAGCAGCCCCCACTTGGGGATCCACTTAAGGCGGGGCTATGGCTACACCTTC.